This entry concerns a single TCR beta chain. This specimen belongs to a study of blood T cell repertoires in COVID-19. This table comes from immunoSEQ multiplex PCR, and its TCRdb copy is limited to in-frame clones, with some not included. The data hold 200,000 to 300,000 clones, with around nine tenths observed a single time. Per the germline V gene, CDR1 is SNHLY and CDR2 is FYNNEI. The CDR3 is 17 residues long. V was clipped by 8 bases and J by 1 base, with 21 bases between them. This receptor was taken from a woman between 18 and 29 years old who had recovered from COVID-19. The sample comprised PBMCs or T cells enriched from blood (not recorded which). The J gene is TRBJ1-5, the V gene TRBV2, with D perhaps matching TRBD1 (5 bases). The CDR3 DNA reads TGTGCCAGCCGGATGGGGCAGGGCGGCGAGAGCAATCAGCCCCAGCATTTT. This codes for CASRMGQGGESNQPQHF.